What follows describes a single TCR beta chain. Its target is unknown. Assay used: immunoSEQ multiplex PCR; TCRdb lists only in-frame clones, some missing. Here the sample spans millions of clones, 93% being singletons. The CDR3 sequence is 17 residues long. V lost 2 bases and J 2 bases, leaving 18 bases between the germline ends. CDR1 is SEHNR and CDR2 is FQNEAQ in the germline V gene (reference sequence). This record comes from a study of shared clonotypes between healthy human individuals. Study-level information: The study drew on a couple of women and three men aged 18 to 49 as donors.

Study results and limitations: A limitation of the genetic and exposure-history diversity represented arose from few donors. Several donors showed sharing of approximately 5% of naive CD4 clonotypes.

This chain joins TRBV7-9 and TRBJ2-5; maybe TRBD2 (6 bases). Sequenced: naive CD4+ T cells from PBMCs. Subset denoted: CD45RA+ positively selected. The sequence was collected from a young man in good health. Some clones in this sample may be carry-over from other donors' samples. CDR3 sequence (DNA): TGTGCCAGCAGCTTAAGCACGGTCTCCGGGAGACAAGAGACCCAGTACTTC. Residues: CASSLSTVSGRQETQYF.